This T cell receptor beta chain was obtained from a study of OX40 agonist ivuxolimab in advanced cancers. CDR1 LGHNT and CDR2 FRNRAP come from the germline V gene. This CDR3 has 15 residues. Trimming shortened V by 4 bases and J by 0 bases, and 13 bases separated the two germline ends. Sequenced by immunoSEQ multiplex PCR; TCRdb stores in-frame clones only, minus some. The sample lists 50,000 to 75,000 clones, about 90% occurring once. The sample consisted of CD4+ or CD8+ T cells sorted from blood, taken in a trial of the OX40 agonist ivuxolimab. The chain is built from TRBV12-5 and TRBJ2-7; perhaps TRBD1 as D (5 bases). The clonotype comes from an adult with an advanced solid tumor such as melanoma, head and neck, liver or kidney cancer. CDR3 nucleotides: TGTGCTAGTGGTTGGACCAGGGCCACCTCCTACGAGCAGTACTTC. Its translation is CASGWTRATSYEQYF.